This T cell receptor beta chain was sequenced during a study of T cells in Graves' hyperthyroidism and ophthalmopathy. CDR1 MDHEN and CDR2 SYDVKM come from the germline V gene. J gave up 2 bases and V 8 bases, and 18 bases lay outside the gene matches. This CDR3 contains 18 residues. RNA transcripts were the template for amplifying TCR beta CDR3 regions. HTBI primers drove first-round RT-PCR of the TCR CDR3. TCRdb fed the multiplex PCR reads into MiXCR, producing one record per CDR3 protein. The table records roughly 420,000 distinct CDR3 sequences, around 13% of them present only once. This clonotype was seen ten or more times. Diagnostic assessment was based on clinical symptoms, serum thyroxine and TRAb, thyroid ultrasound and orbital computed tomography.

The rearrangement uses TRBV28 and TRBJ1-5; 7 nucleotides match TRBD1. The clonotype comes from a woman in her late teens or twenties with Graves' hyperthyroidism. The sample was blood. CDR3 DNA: TGTGCCAGCGGGGAACTAGACAGGGTTCTTTCCGGCAATCAGCCCCAGCATTTT. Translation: CASGELDRVLSGNQPQHF.